The sequence of this TCR beta chain was determined in a study of cytomegalovirus exposure and HLA in healthy donors. General observations from the study: Cytomegalovirus-associated TCR beta chains were listed, numbering 150 to 200. Within an earlier analysis, most TCR beta V segments proved productive either about 90% or about 30% of the time. Owing to their indistinguishability, certain V segments, notably TRBV6-2 and TRBV6-3, were excluded.

To note about this clone: Antigen unknown.

Deletions cut 0 bases from V and 7 bases from J, with 9 bases between. Germline CDR1 is MNHEY and CDR2 is SMNVEV (reference sequence). This CDR3 is 14 amino acids long. A multiplex PCR was run with 60 Vbeta primers and 13 Jbeta primers. Clones were sequenced by immunoSEQ multiplex PCR, and TCRdb holds only the in-frame ones, with some missing. The sample records approximately 180,000 clones, about four fifths being singletons. Source material: PBMCs. This clonotype originated in a man aged 25-45 years in good health and CMV-seropositive. J is TRBJ1-4 and V is TRBV27, with a tentative D call TRBD1 (5 bases). The DNA of the CDR3 is TGTGCCAGCAGTTTATCGGGGCTGATTGAAAAACTGTTTTTT. This codes for CASSLSGLIEKLFF. Combining the CDR3 with reference TRBV27 and TRBJ1-4 gives the whole variable domain EAQVTQNPRYLITVTGKKLTVTCSQNMNHEYMSWYRQDPGLGLRQIYYSMNVEVTDKGDVPEGYKVSRKEKRNFPLILESPSPNQTSLYFCASSLSGLIEKLFFGSGTQLSVL.